Below, 4 T cell receptor beta chains from the same sample are listed, as sequenced in a study of spatial heterogeneity in lung cancer (dated by TCRdb to between 2017 and 2020). In the paper's terms, the time point label means: sample taken at primary tumor resection. Without any cell sorting, TCR sequencing was performed on whole RNA extracted either from tumor and nontumor lung tissue or from cryopreserved PBMC samples. Libraries were constructed by 5' RACE. The sequencer was a NextSeq 500. TCRdb trimmed the raw reads at Q25, called clones with MiXCR and kept productive beta chains. Every entry covers one CDR3 protein and lists the most common genes and DNA from its rows. The sample profile shows under 40,000 distinct CDR3 sequences; 5.2% of them were found once. The ten largest account for about a quarter of the sample. The sequenced sample was PBMCs, obtained at surgery. These receptors all stem from a female donor with early-stage non-small cell lung cancer.

This clonotype was counted ten times or more. The chain uses TRBV3-1 and TRBJ2-1, with 12 bases identical to TRBD1. Trimming took 4 bases from V and 10 from J; bases not matched to a gene: 8. Germline loops: CDR1 LGHDT, CDR2 YNNKEL (reference sequence). The CDR3 runs 15 residues. The CDR3 nucleotides read TGTGCCAGCAGCCCCGGGACAGGGGGCCACAGGGAGCAGTTCTTC. It specifies CASSPGTGGHREQFF.

This clonotype was seen repeatedly, ten times or more. J is TRBJ1-1 and V is TRBV4-2; D unclear. The V end lost 0 bases, the J end lost 4 bases, and 9 bases lay between the germline ends. Per germline, CDR1 LGHNA and CDR2 YNFKEQ. The CDR3 totals 14 residues. CDR3 loop: CASSQDRVSTEAFF. The CDR3 DNA sequence: TGTGCCAGCAGCCAAGATAGGGTGAGCACTGAAGCTTTCTTT.

This clonotype was recorded many times. The V gene is TRBV3-1, the J gene TRBJ2-2; TRBD1 agrees at 7 bases. The V segment lost 3 bases and the J segment 4 bases; nucleotides outside the gene matches: 5. The germline CDR1 and CDR2 sequences are LGHDT and YNNKEL (reference sequence). This CDR3 comprises 15 residues. The CDR3 protein is CASSQNRGGTGELFF. Written as DNA, the CDR3 is TGTGCCAGCAGCCAGAACAGGGGTGGCACCGGGGAGCTGTTTTTT.

This clonotype has at least ten counts. The chain combines TRBV20-1 with TRBJ2-3; D possibly corresponds to TRBD2 (6 bases). The CDR3 runs 14 residues. Germline values: CDR1 DFQATT, CDR2 SNEGSKA (reference sequence). Trimming removed 1 base from V and 4 bases from J, with 12 bases in between. CDR3 sequence reads: CSARAPTSADTQYF. CDR3 coding DNA: TGCAGTGCTAGAGCTCCGACTAGTGCAGATACGCAGTATTTT.